Described below is a single TCR beta chain sequence and its context. Many counts were recorded for this clonotype. The antigen this receptor binds is unknown. Nothing much larger sits one base from this clone, and base qualities are not available. V gives up 0 bases and J gives up 7 bases, and the segment between their germline ends measures 14 bases. The CDR3 starts with the cysteine, ends with the phenylalanine, and has 15 residues. CDR3 DNA is the only sequence kept; it has 45 bases, read in frame from the first base. Based on the germline V gene, the CDR1 and CDR2 sequences are SGHRS and YFSETQ. This entry belongs to a study of T cells in Graves' hyperthyroidism and ophthalmopathy (dated by TCRdb to about 2019). For the study in its entirety: Peripheral blood samples were taken at initial diagnosis, before any treatment was given. A discovery cohort of about a hundred patients, 43 with Graves' ophthalmopathy and 55 to 60 with stable Graves' hyperthyroidism, was used to find distinguishing TCR V-J signatures. Prospective prediction of ophthalmopathy was tested in an independent validation cohort consisting of about 19 hyperthyroidism patients and approximately 16 patients who later progressed to ophthalmopathy. For training and testing, the 100 or so patients in the discovery cohort were randomly divided in a 7:3 ratio. In several Graves' hyperthyroidism patients, the study also compared T-cell repertoires from thyroid tissue with T-cell repertoires from blood. After blood sampling, hyperthyroidism patients were treated with methimazole at a starting dose of 30 mg daily, and ophthalmopathy patients were treated with high-dose intravenous methylprednisolone. The paper reports TCR Vbeta CDR3 sequencing of 140 or so peripheral blood samples: some 41 ophthalmopathy, around 80 hyperthyroidism and 17 progressor patients.

Stable Graves' hyperthyroidism was defined as no progression to ophthalmopathy during 18 months of follow-up. Hyperthyroidism patients were newly diagnosed, with disease duration under 2 months, and aged 18 to 65 years. Patients with uncontrolled infections, other autoimmune diseases, pregnancy or lactation were excluded. Diagnoses were established on the basis of clinical symptoms, serum thyroxine and TRAb, thyroid ultrasound, and orbital computed tomography. PBMCs were isolated from 7.5 to 10 ml of fresh peripheral blood by Ficoll-Paque density gradient centrifugation. Trizol reagent was used to extract total RNA, and RNA quality was then checked on an Agilent 2100 Bioanalyzer. Results and caveats for the whole study, not just this receptor: In cross-validation, a model built on a 13 V-J signature told ophthalmopathy apart from stable hyperthyroidism with 85% to 90% sensitivity and 81% to 82% specificity, and in testing the same model reached 80%/75%. No statistical method was used to set the sample size in advance, and investigators knew the group allocation. Most expanded thyroid clonotypes (frequency above 0.001) were also found in blood, which suggests that blood repertoires may mirror thyroid immune responses. In validation, the model predicted progression to ophthalmopathy a median of approximately 6.3 months before onset, with approximately 71% sensitivity and 72.22% specificity.

TCR beta CDR3 regions were amplified from RNA transcripts. The first round of RT-PCR for the TCR CDR3 was performed with the HTBI primer set and the Qiagen OneStep RT-PCR kit. Libraries were constructed in a second round of multiplex PCR, after which size selection and purification were carried out. Sequencing of the libraries was done on an Illumina HiSeq2000 using paired-end 100 bp reads. The authors' analysis ran thus. SOAPnuke was used to process the raw data, with reads discarded if the reads contained adapters or uncalled bases, had a mean Phred below 15, or lacked an exact constant-primer or identifier match. High-quality paired reads were merged with COPE v1.2.5, and unique nucleotide sequences were defined as clonotypes. MiTCR v1.1 was used to align clonotypes to the IMGT TRBV, TRBD and TRBJ reference segments. The analysis included only V-J combinations with a frequency above 0.0001, which together covered approximately 99% of the repertoires. A TCS score was defined as the ratio of F50 (clonal expansion) to E x V (chaos), with BLOSUM62-based TCRdist applied between CDR3 peptides within each V-J. Welch's t-statistics and random forest reduced 500 to 650 V-J features to about 12, which were used in a naive Bayes classifier (R e1071). TCRdb reprocessed the public reads (quality trimming at Q25 with fastp, clone calling with MiXCR) and kept in-frame beta chains. Rows are combined by CDR3 protein, so each entry shows the most common genes and DNA. The V and J calls, along with clone size, are taken from TCRdb and not from the paper's own processing. The sample data list about 700,000 distinct CDR3 sequences, and about 14% of these were observed just once. About 9.4% of the sample is held by the ten biggest clonotypes.

The chain was built from TRBV5-1 and TRBJ1-5; the best D guess is TRBD1, with 6 bases matching. The receptor comes from a young woman with Graves' hyperthyroidism. The specimen was blood. The CDR3 protein is CASSLDTGTHQPQHF. The DNA sequence is as follows: TGCGCCAGCAGCTTGGACACAGGGACGCACCAGCCCCAGCATTTT.